This T cell receptor (beta chain) comes out of a study of naive and memory T cell subsets. CD4 T cells were positively selected, then CD8 T cells from the CD4-negative fraction. In its sample, this clonotype was seen a few times. CDR3 length equals 14 residues. The germline CDR1 and CDR2 sequences are SEHNR and FQNEAQ (reference sequence). J was trimmed by 2 bases and V by 5 bases; bases with no gene match: 2. Both TRBC1 and TRBC2 were covered by a beta constant-region primer of two equimolar oligonucleotides. TCRdb ran MiXCR on the UMI-ligation and nested PCR reads and lists one entry per CDR3 protein. The repertoire holds around 35,000 distinct CDR3 sequences, roughly 13% seen once, with under 25% in the top ten.

The source is a human donor in good health. Material: effector memory CD4+ T cells from blood. Subset given: effector memory, CD45RA- CD27-. This rearrangement joins TRBV7-9 to TRBJ1-2, with 10 bases aligning to TRBD1. This chain's CDR3 is CASSGGQGNYGYTF. The CDR3 DNA reads TGTGCCAGCAGCGGGGGACAGGGGAACTATGGCTACACCTTC. Full variable domain (remainder filled in from reference TRBV7-9 and TRBJ1-2): DTGVSQNPRHKITKRGQNVTFRCDPISEHNRLYWYRQTLGQGPEFLTYFQNEAQLEKSRLLSDRFSAERPKGSFSTLEIQRTEQGDSAMYLCASSGGQGNYGYTFGSGTRLTVV.